The clone carrying this T cell receptor (beta chain) was seen repeatedly, ten times or more. This sample's time point: longitudinal time-point 1 (baseline). The source of the sample is a study of neurological immune-mediated disorders. TCRdb independently ran MiXCR on the 5' RACE reads; one entry per CDR3 protein. In the table there are 55,000 to 75,000 distinct CDR3 sequences, roughly an eighth of which are singletons. Trimming removed 0 bases from V and 2 bases from J, with 9 bases in between. This CDR3 is built from 15 residues. The germline V gene has CDR1 SGHRS and CDR2 YFSETQ. The V and J genes are TRBV5-1 and TRBJ1-5; no definite D call. The sequence derives from a female donor with HTLV-1-associated myelopathy (HAM/TSP). The specimen sequenced was PBMCs. The CDR3 region has the DNA TGCGCCAGCAGCTTGGCCGGGGTCGGCAATCAGCCCCAGCATTTT. It encodes CASSLAGVGNQPQHF. Drawing the rest from reference TRBV5-1 and TRBJ1-5, the complete variable domain is KAGVTQTPRYLIKTRGQQVTLSCSPISGHRSVSWYQQTPGQGLQFLFEYFSETQRNKGNFPGRFSGRQFSNSRSEMNVSTLELGDSALYLCASSLAGVGNQPQHFGDGTRLSIL.